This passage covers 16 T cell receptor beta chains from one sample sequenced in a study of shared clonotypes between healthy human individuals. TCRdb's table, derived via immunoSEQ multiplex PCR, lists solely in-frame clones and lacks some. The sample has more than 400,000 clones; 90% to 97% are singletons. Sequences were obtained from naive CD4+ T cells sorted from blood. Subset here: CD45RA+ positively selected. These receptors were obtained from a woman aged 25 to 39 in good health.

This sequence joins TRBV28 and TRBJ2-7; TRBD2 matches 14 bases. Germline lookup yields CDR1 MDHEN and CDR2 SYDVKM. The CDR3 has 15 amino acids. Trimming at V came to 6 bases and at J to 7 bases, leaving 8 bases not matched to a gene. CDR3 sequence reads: CASRMTSGRASEQYF. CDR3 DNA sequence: TGTGCCAGCAGGATGACTAGCGGGAGGGCCAGTGAGCAGTACTTC.

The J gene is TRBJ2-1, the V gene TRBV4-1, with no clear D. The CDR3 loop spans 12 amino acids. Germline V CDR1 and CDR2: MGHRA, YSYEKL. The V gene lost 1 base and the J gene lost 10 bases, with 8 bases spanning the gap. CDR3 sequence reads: CASSQVIGEQFF. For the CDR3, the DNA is TGCGCCAGCAGCCAAGTCATAGGGGAGCAGTTCTTC.

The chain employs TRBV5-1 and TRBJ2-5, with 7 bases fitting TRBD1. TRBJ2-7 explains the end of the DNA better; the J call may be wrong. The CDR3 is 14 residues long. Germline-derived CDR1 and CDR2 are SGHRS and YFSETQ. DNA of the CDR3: TGCGCCAGCAGCCCAGACAGGGAAATGGGCGAGCAGTACTTC. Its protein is CASSPDREMGEQYF.

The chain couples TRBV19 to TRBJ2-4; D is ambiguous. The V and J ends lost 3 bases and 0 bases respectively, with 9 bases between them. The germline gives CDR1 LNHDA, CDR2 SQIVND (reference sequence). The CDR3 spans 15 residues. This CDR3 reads CASSISLIAKNIQYF. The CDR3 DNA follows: TGTGCCAGTAGTATTTCCCTGATAGCCAAAAACATTCAGTACTTC. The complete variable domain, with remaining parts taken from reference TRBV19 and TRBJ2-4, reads DGGITQSPKYLFRKEGQNVTLSCEQNLNHDAMYWYRQDPGQGLRLIYYSQIVNDFQKGDIAEGYSVSREKKESFPLTVTSAQKNPTAFYLCASSISLIAKNIQYFGAGTRLSVL.

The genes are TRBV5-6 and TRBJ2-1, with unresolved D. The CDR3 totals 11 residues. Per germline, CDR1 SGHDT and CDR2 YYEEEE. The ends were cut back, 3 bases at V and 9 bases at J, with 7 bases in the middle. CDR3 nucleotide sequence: TGTGCCAGCAGCTCTTCGGGTGAGCAGTTCTTC. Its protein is CASSSSGEQFF.

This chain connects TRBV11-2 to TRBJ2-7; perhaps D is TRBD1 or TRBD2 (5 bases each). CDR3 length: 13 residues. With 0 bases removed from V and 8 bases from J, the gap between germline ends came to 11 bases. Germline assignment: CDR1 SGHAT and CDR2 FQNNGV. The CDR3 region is CASSLEGTPKQYF. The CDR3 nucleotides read TGTGCCAGCAGCTTAGAAGGGACCCCCAAGCAGTACTTC. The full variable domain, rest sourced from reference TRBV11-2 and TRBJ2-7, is EAGVAQSPRYKIIEKRQSVAFWCNPISGHATLYWYQQILGQGPKLLIQFQNNGVVDDSQLPKDRFSAERLKGVDSTLKIQPAKLEDSAVYLCASSLEGTPKQYFGPGTRLTVT.

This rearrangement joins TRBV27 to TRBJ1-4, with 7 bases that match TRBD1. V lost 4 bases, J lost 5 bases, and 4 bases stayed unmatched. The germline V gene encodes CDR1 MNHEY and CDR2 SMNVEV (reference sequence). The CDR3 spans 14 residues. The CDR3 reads CASSSNRGNEKLFF. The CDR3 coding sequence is TGTGCCAGCAGTTCGAACAGGGGAAATGAAAAACTGTTTTTT.

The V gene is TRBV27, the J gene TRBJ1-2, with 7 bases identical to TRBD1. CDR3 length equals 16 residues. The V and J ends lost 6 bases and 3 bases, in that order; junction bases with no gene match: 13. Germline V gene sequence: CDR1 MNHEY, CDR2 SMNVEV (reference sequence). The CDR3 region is CASSERGLSSYYGYTF. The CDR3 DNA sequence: TGTGCCAGCAGCGAGAGGGGGCTGAGCAGCTACTATGGCTACACCTTC.

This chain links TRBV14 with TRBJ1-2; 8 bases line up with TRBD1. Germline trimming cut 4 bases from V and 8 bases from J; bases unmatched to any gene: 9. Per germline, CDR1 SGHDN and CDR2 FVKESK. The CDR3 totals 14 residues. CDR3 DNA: TGTGCCAGCAGCCGGCAGGGGGCCCCTAAAGGCTACACCTTC. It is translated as CASSRQGAPKGYTF.

In nucleotides, the CDR3 is TGTGCCAGCAGCCAAGAAGCGACAGGGAACACCGGGGAGCTGTTTTTT. This gives the protein CASSQEATGNTGELFF. The V and J genes are TRBV4-2 and TRBJ2-2; possibly TRBD1 for D (6 bases). Germline V lookup: CDR1 LGHNA, CDR2 YNFKEQ. CDR3 length: 16 amino acids. V dropped 0 bases and J dropped 1 base, with 9 bases sitting between them.

CDR3 protein: CASSLAGARYNEQFF. CDR3 nucleotides: TGCGCCAGCAGCTTGGCAGGGGCGCGCTACAATGAGCAGTTCTTC. The V gene is TRBV5-1, the J gene TRBJ2-1, with D perhaps matching TRBD1 (6 bases). CDR1 is SGHRS, CDR2 YFSETQ, per germline. V lost 0 bases and J lost 3, with 10 bases in between. The CDR3 has 15 residues.

The CDR3 spells CASSRLGQGAYQPQHF. In nucleotides, the CDR3 is TGTGCCAGCAGTCGACTGGGACAGGGGGCTTACCAGCCCCAGCATTTT. This chain links TRBV6-6 with TRBJ1-5, with 12 bases identical to TRBD1. The trim removed 5 bases at V and 7 bases at J, leaving 9 bases unmatched. The germline gives CDR1 MNHNY, CDR2 SVGAGI (reference sequence). The CDR3 contains 16 residues.

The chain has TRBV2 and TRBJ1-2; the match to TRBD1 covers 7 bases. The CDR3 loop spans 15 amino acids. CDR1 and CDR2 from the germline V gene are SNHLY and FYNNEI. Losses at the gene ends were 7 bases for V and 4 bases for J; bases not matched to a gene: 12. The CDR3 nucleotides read TGTGCCAGCAAACCTGGACAGGCCTCCCCCTATGGCTACACCTTC. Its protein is CASKPGQASPYGYTF. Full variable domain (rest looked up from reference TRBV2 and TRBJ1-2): EPEVTQTPSHQVTQMGQEVILRCVPISNHLYFYWYRQILGQKVEFLVSFYNNEISEKSEIFDDQFSVERPDGSNFTLKIRSTKLEDSAMYFCASKPGQASPYGYTFGSGTRLTVV.

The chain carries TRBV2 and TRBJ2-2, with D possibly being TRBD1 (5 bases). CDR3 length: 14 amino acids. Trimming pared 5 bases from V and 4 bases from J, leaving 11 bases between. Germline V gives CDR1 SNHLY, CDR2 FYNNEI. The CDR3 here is CASSPTVSTGELFF. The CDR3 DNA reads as TGTGCCAGCAGTCCGACAGTAAGCACCGGGGAGCTGTTTTTT.

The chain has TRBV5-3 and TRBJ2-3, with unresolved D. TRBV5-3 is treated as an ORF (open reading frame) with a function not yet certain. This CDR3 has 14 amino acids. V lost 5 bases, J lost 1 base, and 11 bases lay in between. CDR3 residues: CARRWWLRTDTQYF. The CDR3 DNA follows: TGTGCCAGAAGGTGGTGGTTGCGCACAGATACGCAGTATTTT.

The CDR3 is CASSSGRDRLGEQYF. The CDR3 DNA follows: TGTGCCAGCAGCTCGGGCCGGGACAGGTTGGGCGAGCAGTACTTC. The V call is TRBV7-2, the J call TRBJ2-7, with 8 bases lining up with TRBD1. V trimming: 4 bases; J trimming: 6 bases; junction bases outside the gene matches: 11. Germline V lookup: CDR1 SGHTA, CDR2 FQGNSA. The CDR3 loop spans 15 amino acids. The complete variable domain, with remaining parts taken from reference TRBV7-2 and TRBJ2-7, reads GAGVSQSPSNKVTEKGKDVELRCDPISGHTALYWYRQSLGQGLEFLIYFQGNSAPDKSGLPSDRFSAERTGGSVSTLTIQRTQQEDSAVYLCASSSGRDRLGEQYFGPGTRLTVT.